One sample yielded the 3 T cell receptor beta chains listed below, sequenced in a study of T-cell reconstitution after alpha-beta-depleted transplantation in children. Preparation of the TCRbeta library was carried out with unique molecular identifiers. A single record per CDR3 protein comes from TCRdb applying MiXCR to the PCR reads. The sample yields about 640,000 distinct CDR3 sequences, 10% to 15% seen once. Sample: PBMCs, mostly from graft donor cells, taken 360 days after TCRalphabeta/CD19-depleted stem cell transplant. The source is a male patient between 10 and 17 years old who had a stem cell transplant for acute myeloid leukemia, so the T cells may come from the graft donor.

This clonotype appeared a few times. The V and J genes are TRBV5-1 and TRBJ2-1; D possibly uses TRBD1 or TRBD2 (5 bases each). With 7 bases removed from V and 2 bases from J, the gap between germline ends came to 13 bases. The CDR3 covers 14 residues. Germline CDR1 is SGHRS and CDR2 is YFSETQ. The CDR3 DNA is TGCGCCAGCTGGAACGGGACGGCCTACAATGAGCAGTTCTTC. Its protein product is CASWNGTAYNEQFF.

This clonotype was found a few times. The gene calls are TRBV4-3 and TRBJ2-1, with TRBD2 matching over 7 bases. The CDR3 sequence is 16 residues long. The germline V gene has CDR1 LGHNA and CDR2 YSLEER. J was trimmed by 9 bases and V by 0 bases; bases with no gene match: 11. CDR3 in amino acids: CASSQDQVGEGSEQFF. CDR3 bases: TGCGCCAGCAGCCAAGATCAGGTCGGGGAGGGAAGTGAGCAGTTCTTC.

This clonotype was seen many times. The chain is built from TRBV29-1 and TRBJ2-1, with 7 nucleotides matching TRBD2. V shed 7 bases and J 3 bases; nucleotides not matched to a gene: 9. This CDR3 comprises 14 residues. The germline V gene has CDR1 SQVTM and CDR2 ANQGSEA. The CDR3 coding sequence is TGCAGCGGGACTAGTCAGTTATTCTACAATGAGCAGTTCTTC. Its translation is CSGTSQLFYNEQFF.